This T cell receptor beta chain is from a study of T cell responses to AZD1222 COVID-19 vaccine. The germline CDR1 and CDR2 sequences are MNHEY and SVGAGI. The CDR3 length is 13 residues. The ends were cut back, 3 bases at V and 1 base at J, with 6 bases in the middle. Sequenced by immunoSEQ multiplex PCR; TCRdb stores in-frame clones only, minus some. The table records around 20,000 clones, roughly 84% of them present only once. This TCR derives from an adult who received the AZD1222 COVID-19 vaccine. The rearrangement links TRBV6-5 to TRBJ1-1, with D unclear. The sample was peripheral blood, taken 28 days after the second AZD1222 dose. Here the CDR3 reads CASSYDGNTEAFF. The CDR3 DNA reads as TGTGCCAGCAGTTATGATGGGAACACTGAAGCTTTCTTT.